The following is a TCR beta chain sequence with its context. Clones were read by immunoSEQ multiplex PCR, and TCRdb kept only the in-frame ones, dropping some. Found here are some 70,000 clones, roughly 87% of them singletons; the top ten hold around 1%. The data were taken from a study of OX40 agonist ivuxolimab in advanced cancers. The TCR comes from an adult with an advanced solid tumor such as melanoma, head and neck, liver or kidney cancer. This material consisted of CD4+ or CD8+ T cells sorted from blood, taken in a trial of the OX40 agonist ivuxolimab.

This CDR3 is CASSLTASGVSDTQYF. The CDR3 nucleotides are TGTGCCAGCAGCTTAACCGCGTCAGGGGTCTCAGATACGCAGTATTTT. This sequence joins TRBV7-9 and TRBJ2-3; D might be TRBD1 (6 bases). This CDR3 is built from 16 residues. Trimming pared 2 bases from V and 4 bases from J, leaving 16 bases between. Germline V CDR1 and CDR2: SEHNR, FQNEAQ (reference sequence).